This T cell receptor beta chain was documented in a study of circulating CD8 cells and anti-PD-1 response in melanoma. Study-wide results and caveats: Diversity ranked highest in DNEG and lowest in TIGIT subsets. No tumor material was available, so peptide assays assessed reactivity. A small cohort with few responders supplied the baseline and M1 comparisons. Clonotype sharing was highest between DPOS and TIGIT subsets.

Germline V gene sequence: CDR1 SQVTM, CDR2 ANQGSEA. The CDR3 totals 16 residues. The germline V and J ends were trimmed by 7 bases and 0 bases, with 19 bases remaining between them. By share, this clonotype ranks as medium-sized. Its antigen remains unidentified. TCR libraries were prepared from about 16 ng of total RNA with the QIAseq Immune Repertoire TCR panel. TCRdb reprocessed the reads with MiXCR, giving one entry per CDR3 protein. The table records about 440 distinct CDR3 sequences, about 9.1% of them present only once. Live CD3+CD8+TCRalphabeta+ cells were sorted into four subsets by PD-1 and/or TIGIT.

The source is a human donor with melanoma. The sample was CD8+ T cells from PBMCs, taken at baseline or after one month of anti-PD-1 therapy (not recorded which). The chain is built from TRBV29-1 and TRBJ2-4; perhaps TRBD2 as D (6 bases). CDR3 in amino acids: CSAVRRPGGAKNIQYF. The CDR3, as DNA: TGCAGCGCCGTACGCCGGCCCGGGGGAGCCAAAAACATTCAGTACTTC.